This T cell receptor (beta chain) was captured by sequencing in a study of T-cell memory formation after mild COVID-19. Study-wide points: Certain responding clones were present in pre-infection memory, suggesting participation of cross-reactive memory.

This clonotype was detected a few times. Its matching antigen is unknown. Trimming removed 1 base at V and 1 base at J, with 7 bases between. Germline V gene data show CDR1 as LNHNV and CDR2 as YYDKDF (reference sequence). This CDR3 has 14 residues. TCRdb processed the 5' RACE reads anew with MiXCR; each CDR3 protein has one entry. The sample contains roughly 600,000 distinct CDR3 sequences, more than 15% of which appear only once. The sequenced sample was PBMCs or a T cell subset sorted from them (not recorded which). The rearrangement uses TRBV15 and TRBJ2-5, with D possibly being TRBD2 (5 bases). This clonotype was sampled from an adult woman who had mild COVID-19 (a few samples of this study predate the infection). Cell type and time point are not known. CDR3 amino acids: CATSRGLAQETQYF. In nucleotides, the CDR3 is TGTGCCACCAGCAGAGGTCTAGCCCAAGAGACCCAGTACTTC.